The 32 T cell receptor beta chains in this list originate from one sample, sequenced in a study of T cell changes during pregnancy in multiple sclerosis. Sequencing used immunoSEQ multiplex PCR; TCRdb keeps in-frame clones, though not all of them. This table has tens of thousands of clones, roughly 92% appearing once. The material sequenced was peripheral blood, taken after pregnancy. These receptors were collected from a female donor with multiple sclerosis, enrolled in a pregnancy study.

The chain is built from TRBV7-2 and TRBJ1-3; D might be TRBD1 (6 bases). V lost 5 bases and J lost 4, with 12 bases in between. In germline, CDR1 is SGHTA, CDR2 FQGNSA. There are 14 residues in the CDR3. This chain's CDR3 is CASSIPGQGNTIYF. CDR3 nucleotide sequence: TGTGCCAGCAGCATACCCGGACAGGGAAACACCATATATTTT.

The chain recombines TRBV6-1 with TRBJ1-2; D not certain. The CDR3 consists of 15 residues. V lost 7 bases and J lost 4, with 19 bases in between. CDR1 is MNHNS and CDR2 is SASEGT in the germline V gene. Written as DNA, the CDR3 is TGTGCCAGCATTCAACCGGGGAGCGGCATCTATGGCTACACCTTC. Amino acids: CASIQPGSGIYGYTF.

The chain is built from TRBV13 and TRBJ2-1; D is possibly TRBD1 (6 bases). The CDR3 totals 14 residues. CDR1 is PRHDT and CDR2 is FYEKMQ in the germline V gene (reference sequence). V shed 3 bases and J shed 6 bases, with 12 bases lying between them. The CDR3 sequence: CASSLGTRANEQFF. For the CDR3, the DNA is TGTGCCAGCAGCTTGGGGACAAGGGCCAATGAGCAGTTCTTC.

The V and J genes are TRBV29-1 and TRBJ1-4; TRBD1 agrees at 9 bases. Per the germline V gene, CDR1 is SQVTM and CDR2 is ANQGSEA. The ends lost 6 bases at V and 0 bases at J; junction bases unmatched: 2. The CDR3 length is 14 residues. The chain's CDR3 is CSVGQGTTNEKLFF. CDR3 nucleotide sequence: TGCAGCGTAGGACAGGGGACAACTAATGAAAAACTGTTTTTT.

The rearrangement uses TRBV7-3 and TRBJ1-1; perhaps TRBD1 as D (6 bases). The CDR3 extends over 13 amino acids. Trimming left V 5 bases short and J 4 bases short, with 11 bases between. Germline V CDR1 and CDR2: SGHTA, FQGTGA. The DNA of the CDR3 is TGTGCCAGCAGCCAGATACAGGGCACTGAAGCTTTCTTT. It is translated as CASSQIQGTEAFF.

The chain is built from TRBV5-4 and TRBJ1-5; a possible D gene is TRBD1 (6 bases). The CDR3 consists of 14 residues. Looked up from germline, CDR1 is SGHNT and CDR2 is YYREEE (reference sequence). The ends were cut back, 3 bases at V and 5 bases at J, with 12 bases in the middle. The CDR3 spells CASSSEGGDQPQHF. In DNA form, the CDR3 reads TGTGCCAGCAGCTCGGAAGGGGGGGATCAGCCCCAGCATTTT.

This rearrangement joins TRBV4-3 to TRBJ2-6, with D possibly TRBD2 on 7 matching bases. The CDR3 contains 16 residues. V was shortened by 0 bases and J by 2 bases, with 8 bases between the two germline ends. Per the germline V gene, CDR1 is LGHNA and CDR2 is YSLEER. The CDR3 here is CASSQEGGAGANVLTF. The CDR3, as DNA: TGCGCCAGCAGCCAAGAAGGGGGGGCTGGGGCCAACGTCCTGACTTTC.

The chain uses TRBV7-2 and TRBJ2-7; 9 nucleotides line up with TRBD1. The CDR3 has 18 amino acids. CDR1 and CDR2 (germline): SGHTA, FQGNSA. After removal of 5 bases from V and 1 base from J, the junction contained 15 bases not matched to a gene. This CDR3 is CASSLRRDREAGSYEQYF. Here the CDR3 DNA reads TGTGCCAGCAGCCTCCGACGGGACAGGGAGGCGGGTTCCTACGAGCAGTACTTC.

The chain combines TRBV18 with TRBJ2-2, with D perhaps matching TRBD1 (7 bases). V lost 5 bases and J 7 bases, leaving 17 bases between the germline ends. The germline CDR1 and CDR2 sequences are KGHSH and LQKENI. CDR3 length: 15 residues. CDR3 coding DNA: TGTGCCAGCTCAACCGTCGCCAGGGGGGTCGGGGAGCTGTTTTTT. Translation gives CASSTVARGVGELFF.

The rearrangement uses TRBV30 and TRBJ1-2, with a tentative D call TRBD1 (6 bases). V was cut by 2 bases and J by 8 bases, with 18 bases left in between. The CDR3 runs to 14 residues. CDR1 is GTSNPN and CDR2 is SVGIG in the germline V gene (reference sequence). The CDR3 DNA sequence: TGTGCCTGGAGTCGAGAAGGGGGGAGGGAGGGCTACACCTTC. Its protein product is CAWSREGGREGYTF.

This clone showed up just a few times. DNA of the CDR3: TGTGCCAGCAGCTTACGGCAGGGGCGGGATTCACCCCTCCACTTT. Protein: CASSLRQGRDSPLHF. The rearrangement joins TRBV7-3 to TRBJ1-6; D may be TRBD1 (6 bases). CDR1 SGHTA and CDR2 FQGTGA come from the germline V gene. Trimming removed 2 bases from V and 8 bases from J, with 13 bases in between. CDR3 size: 15 residues.

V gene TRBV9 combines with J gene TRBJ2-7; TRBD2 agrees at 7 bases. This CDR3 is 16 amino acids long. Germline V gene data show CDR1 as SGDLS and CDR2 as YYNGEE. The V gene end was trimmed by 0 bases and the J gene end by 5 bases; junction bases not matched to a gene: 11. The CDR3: CASSVEGVGGFDEQYF. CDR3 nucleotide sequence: TGTGCCAGCAGCGTAGAGGGCGTGGGGGGGTTCGACGAGCAGTACTTC. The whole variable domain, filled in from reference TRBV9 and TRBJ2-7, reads DSGVTQTPKHLITATGQRVTLRCSPRSGDLSVYWYQQSLDQGLQFLIQYYNGEERAKGNILERFSAQQFPDLHSELNLSSLELGDSALYFCASSVEGVGGFDEQYFGPGTRLTVT.

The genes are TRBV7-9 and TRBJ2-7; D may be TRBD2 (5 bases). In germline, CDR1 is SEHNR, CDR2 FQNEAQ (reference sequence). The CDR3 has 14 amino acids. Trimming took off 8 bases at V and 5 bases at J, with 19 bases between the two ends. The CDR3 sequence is CASWEPELGNEQYF. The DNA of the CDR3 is TGTGCCAGCTGGGAGCCCGAGCTCGGGAACGAGCAGTACTTC. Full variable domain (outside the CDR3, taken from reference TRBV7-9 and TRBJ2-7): DTGVSQNPRHKITKRGQNVTFRCDPISEHNRLYWYRQTLGQGPEFLTYFQNEAQLEKSRLLSDRFSAERPKGSFSTLEIQRTEQGDSAMYLCASWEPELGNEQYFGPGTRLTVT.

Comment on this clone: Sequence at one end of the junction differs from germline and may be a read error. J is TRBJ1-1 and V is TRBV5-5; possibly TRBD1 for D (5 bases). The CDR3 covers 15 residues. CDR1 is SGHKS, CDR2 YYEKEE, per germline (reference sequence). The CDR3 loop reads CASNLRGFGNTEAFF. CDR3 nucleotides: TGTGCCAGCAACTTGCGGGGGTTCGGGAACACTGAAGCTTTCTTT.

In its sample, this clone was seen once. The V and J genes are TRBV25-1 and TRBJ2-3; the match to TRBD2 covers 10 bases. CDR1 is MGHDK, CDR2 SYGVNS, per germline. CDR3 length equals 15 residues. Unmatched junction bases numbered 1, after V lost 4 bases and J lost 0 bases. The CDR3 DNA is TGTGCCAGCAGTGCAGCGGGGGGGAGCACAGATACGCAGTATTTT. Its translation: CASSAAGGSTDTQYF.

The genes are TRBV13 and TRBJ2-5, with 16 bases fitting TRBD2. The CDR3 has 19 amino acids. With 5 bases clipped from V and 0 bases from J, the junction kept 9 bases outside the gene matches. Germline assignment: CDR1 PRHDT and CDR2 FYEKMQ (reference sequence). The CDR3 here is CASSPIGTSGGDYQETQYF. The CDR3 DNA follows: TGTGCCAGCAGCCCCATTGGGACTAGCGGGGGGGACTACCAAGAGACCCAGTACTTC.

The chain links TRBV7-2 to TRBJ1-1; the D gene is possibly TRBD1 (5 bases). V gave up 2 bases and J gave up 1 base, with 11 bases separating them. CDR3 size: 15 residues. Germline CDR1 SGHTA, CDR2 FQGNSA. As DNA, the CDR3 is TGTGCCAGCAGCTTAACCTCAGGGTCGAACACTGAAGCTTTCTTT. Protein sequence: CASSLTSGSNTEAFF.

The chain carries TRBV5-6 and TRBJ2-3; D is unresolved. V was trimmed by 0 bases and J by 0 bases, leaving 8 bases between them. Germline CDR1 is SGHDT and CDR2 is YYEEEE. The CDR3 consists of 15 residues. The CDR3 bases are TGTGCCAGCAGCTTGGTTTTCAGTAGCACAGATACGCAGTATTTT. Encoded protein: CASSLVFSSTDTQYF.

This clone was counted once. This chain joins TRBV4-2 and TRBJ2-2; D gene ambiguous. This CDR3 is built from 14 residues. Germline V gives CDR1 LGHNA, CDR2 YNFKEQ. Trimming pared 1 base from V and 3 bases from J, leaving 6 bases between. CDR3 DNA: TGTGCCAGCAGCCAAGTAACTGACACCGGGGAGCTGTTTTTT. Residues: CASSQVTDTGELFF.

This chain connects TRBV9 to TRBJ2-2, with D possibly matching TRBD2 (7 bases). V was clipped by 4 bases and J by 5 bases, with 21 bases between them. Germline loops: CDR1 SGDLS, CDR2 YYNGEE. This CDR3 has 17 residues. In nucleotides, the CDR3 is TGTGCCAGCAGCCCCGTCTTGCGGGGGCCGGGGACCGGGGAGCTGTTTTTT. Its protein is CASSPVLRGPGTGELFF.

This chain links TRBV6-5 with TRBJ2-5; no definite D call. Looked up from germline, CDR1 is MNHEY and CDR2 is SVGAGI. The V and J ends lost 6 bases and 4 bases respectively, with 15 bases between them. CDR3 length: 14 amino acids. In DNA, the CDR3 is TGTGCCAGCAGCCTACTGAGTCCCTCAGAGACCCAGTACTTC. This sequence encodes CASSLLSPSETQYF.

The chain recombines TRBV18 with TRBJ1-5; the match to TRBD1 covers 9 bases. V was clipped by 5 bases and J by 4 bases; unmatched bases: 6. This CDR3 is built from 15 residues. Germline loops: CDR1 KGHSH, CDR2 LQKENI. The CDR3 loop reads CASSATGGNNQPQHF. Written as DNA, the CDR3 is TGTGCCAGCTCAGCAACAGGGGGCAATAATCAGCCCCAGCATTTT.

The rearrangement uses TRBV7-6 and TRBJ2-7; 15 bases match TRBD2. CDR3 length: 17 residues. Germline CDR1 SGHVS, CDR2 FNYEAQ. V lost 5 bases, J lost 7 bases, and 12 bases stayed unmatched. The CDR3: CASSPPGLAGGPGEQYF. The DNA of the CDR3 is TGTGCCAGCAGCCCCCCGGGACTAGCGGGGGGTCCGGGGGAGCAGTACTTC.

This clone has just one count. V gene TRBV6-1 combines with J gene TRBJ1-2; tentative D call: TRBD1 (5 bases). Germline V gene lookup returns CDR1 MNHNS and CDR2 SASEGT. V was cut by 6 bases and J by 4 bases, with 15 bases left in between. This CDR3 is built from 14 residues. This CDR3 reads CASRSRGTVYGYTF. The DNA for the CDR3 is TGTGCCAGCAGGAGCCGAGGGACTGTCTATGGCTACACCTTC.

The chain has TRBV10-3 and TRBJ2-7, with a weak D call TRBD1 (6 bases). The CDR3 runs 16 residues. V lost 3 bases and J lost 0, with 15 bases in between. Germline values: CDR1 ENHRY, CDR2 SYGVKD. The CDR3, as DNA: TGTGCCATCAGTGATGTTAGGGGGTCGAGCTCCTACGAGCAGTACTTC. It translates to CAISDVRGSSSYEQYF.

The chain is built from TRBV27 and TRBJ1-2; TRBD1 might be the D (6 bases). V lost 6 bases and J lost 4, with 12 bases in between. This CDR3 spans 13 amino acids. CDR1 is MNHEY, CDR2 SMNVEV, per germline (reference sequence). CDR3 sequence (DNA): TGTGCCAGCAGCCCGGGACACACCTATGGCTACACCTTC. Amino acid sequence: CASSPGHTYGYTF.

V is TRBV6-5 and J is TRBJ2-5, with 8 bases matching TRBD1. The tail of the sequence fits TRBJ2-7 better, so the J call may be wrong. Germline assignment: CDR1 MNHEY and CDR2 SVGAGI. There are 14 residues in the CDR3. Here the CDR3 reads CASRGQGINYEQYF. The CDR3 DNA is TGTGCCAGCAGAGGACAGGGTATAAACTACGAGCAGTACTTC.

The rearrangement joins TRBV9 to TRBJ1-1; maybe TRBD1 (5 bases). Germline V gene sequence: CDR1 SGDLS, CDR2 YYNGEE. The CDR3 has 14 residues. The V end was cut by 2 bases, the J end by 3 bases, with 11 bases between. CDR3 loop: CASSVATGYTEAFF. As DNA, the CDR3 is TGTGCCAGCAGCGTTGCTACAGGCTACACTGAAGCTTTCTTT.

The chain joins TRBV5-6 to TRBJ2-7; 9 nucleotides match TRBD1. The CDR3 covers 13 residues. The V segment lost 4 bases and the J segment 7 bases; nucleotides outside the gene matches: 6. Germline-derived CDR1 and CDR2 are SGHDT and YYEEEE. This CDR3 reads CASSRTGAREQYF. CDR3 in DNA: TGTGCCAGCAGCAGGACAGGGGCGAGGGAGCAGTACTTC.

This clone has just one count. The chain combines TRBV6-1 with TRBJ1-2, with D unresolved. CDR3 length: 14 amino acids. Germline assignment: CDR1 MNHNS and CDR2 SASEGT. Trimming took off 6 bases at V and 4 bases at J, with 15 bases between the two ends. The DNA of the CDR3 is TGTGCCAGCAGCCCTCTAGGAGGGTCCTATGGCTACACCTTC. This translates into CASSPLGGSYGYTF.

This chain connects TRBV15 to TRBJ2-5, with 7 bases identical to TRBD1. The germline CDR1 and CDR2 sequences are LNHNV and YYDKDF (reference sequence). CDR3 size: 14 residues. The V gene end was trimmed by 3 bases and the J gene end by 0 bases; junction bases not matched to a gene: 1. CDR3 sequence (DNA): TGTGCCACCAGCAGGACAGGGTACCAAGAGACCCAGTACTTC. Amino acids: CATSRTGYQETQYF.

The CDR3 DNA reads TGTGCCAGTAGTCCGGAATACAGGGCCCCTAGCAATCAGCCCCAGCATTTT. This codes for CASSPEYRAPSNQPQHF. This rearrangement joins TRBV19 to TRBJ1-5; D may be TRBD1 (6 bases). Germline values: CDR1 LNHDA, CDR2 SQIVND (reference sequence). Trimming stripped 5 bases from V and 0 bases from J, with 17 bases between. CDR3 length: 17 residues.